This T cell receptor beta chain was found in a study of OX40 agonist ivuxolimab in advanced cancers. The repertoire was sequenced with immunoSEQ multiplex PCR; TCRdb's copy has only in-frame clones and lacks some. The sample comprises 55,000 to 80,000 clones, 89% of which are singletons, and about 11% rests with the top ten. Deletions cut 1 base from V and 8 bases from J, with 18 bases between. Germline-derived CDR1 and CDR2 are LGHNA and YNFKEQ. CDR3 size: 16 residues. The genes are TRBV4-2 and TRBJ2-1; unclear D gene. The receptor was derived from an adult with an advanced solid tumor such as melanoma, head and neck, liver or kidney cancer. This specimen consisted of CD4+ or CD8+ T cells sorted from blood, obtained in a trial of the OX40 agonist ivuxolimab. CDR3 residues: CASSQGFWQDSYEQFF. The CDR3 DNA is TGTGCCAGCAGCCAAGGATTTTGGCAGGATTCTTATGAGCAGTTCTTC.